This is a list of T cell receptor beta chains from one sample in a study of graft-versus-host responses after intestinal transplantation. Profiled with immunoSEQ multiplex PCR; TCRdb holds only in-frame clones, not every one. The sample has about 100,000 clones; roughly 87% are singletons. These receptors have no known antigen. Specimen: unstimulated CD4+ T cells sorted from spleen or lymph node cells, collected before transplant. The receptors originated from a human donor who was the organ donor for an intestinal transplant. Each CDR3 is given with its conserved first and last residue. A D gene is named only where the DNA matches it firmly. Rows may omit the clone size; those that give it use once, few, many or a size class.

v_gene	abundance	d_gene	j_gene	CDR3nt	CDR3aa
TRBV27	NA	NA	TRBJ1-2	TGTGCCAGCAGTCCCTTAGGAGGGAAGGTCTACACCTTC	CASSPLGGKVYTF
TRBV10-3	once	NA	TRBJ1-6	TGTGCCATCAGTACCCCACAGGGAGGAAATTCACCCCTCCACTTT	CAISTPQGGNSPLHF
TRBV15	NA	NA	TRBJ2-5	TGTGCCACCAGCAGAGATTTCCCCTCGGGGGCGGGACAAGAGACCCAGTACTTC	CATSRDFPSGAGQETQYF
TRBV19	NA	TRBD1	TRBJ1-2	TGTGCCAGTAGTATCGGACAGGGGGGCTACACCTTC	CASSIGQGGYTF
TRBV28	NA	TRBD1	TRBJ2-7	TGTGCCAGCGGGACAGGGGGCAACGAGCAGTACTTC	CASGTGGNEQYF
TRBV5-1	NA	NA	TRBJ1-6	TGCGCCAGCAGCTCCTCCTATAATTCACCCCTCCACTTT	CASSSSYNSPLHF
TRBV9	NA	NA	TRBJ1-1	TGTGCCAGCAGCCCAAGGGCGGGGTTGGTCGACACTGAAGCTTTCTTT	CASSPRAGLVDTEAFF
TRBV7-3	NA	NA	TRBJ1-1	TGTGCCAGCAGCTCGTATTTGACAGTGAACACTGAAGCTTTCTTT	CASSSYLTVNTEAFF
TRBV28	NA	NA	TRBJ1-5	TGTGCCAGCAGTTTACGGCTGACTAGCAATCAGCCCCAGCATTTT	CASSLRLTSNQPQHF
TRBV18	NA	TRBD1	TRBJ2-7	TGTGCCAGCTCCCCGACAGGGATTCTCTACGAGCAGTACTTC	CASSPTGILYEQYF
TRBV28	NA	NA	TRBJ1-5	TGTGCCAGCAGTGTGAACGGGGGCGGCCAGCCCCAGCATTTT	CASSVNGGGQPQHF
TRBV10-2	few	NA	TRBJ1-2	TGCGCCAGCAGTCCCGCTTCTTATGGCTACACCTTC	CASSPASYGYTF
TRBV18	once	NA	TRBJ1-2	TGTGCCAGCTCACCAGGACAGTATTCTAACTATGGCTACACCTTC	CASSPGQYSNYGYTF
TRBV5-1	NA	NA	TRBJ2-2	TGCGCCAGCCGGGTAGGGACTGACGGGGAGCTGTTTTTT	CASRVGTDGELFF
TRBV7-2	once	NA	TRBJ1-2	TGTGCCAGCAGCTCCCAAGGTACCTATGGCTACACCTTC	CASSSQGTYGYTF
TRBV28	NA	NA	TRBJ1-1	TGTGCCAGCAGTTTTAGACCTAGGAGCCCGATGAACACTGAAGCTTTCTTT	CASSFRPRSPMNTEAFF
TRBV4-1	NA	NA	TRBJ1-5	TGCGCCAGCAGCCAAGAAAGGGGAGGCAATCAGCCCCAGCATTTT	CASSQERGGNQPQHF
TRBV6-1	NA	NA	TRBJ1-5	TGTGCCAGCAGCCGAGGGTGGAATCAGCCCCAGCATTTT	CASSRGWNQPQHF
TRBV29-1	NA	TRBD1	TRBJ1-2	TGCAGCGCTCTGACAGGGGACTATGGCTACACCTTC	CSALTGDYGYTF
TRBV2	NA	NA	TRBJ1-3	TGTGCCAGCAGTGAAAAATTCTTCCCGATTTTCTCTGGAAACACCATATATTTT	CASSEKFFPIFSGNTIYF
TRBV9	NA	NA	TRBJ1-1	TGTGCCAGCAGCGTTACTCCCGGGGAGGAAGCTTTCTTT	CASSVTPGEEAFF
TRBV10-3	NA	NA	TRBJ2-7	TGTGCCATCAGTGAAATCCTCGACAAATACGAGCAGTACTTC	CAISEILDKYEQYF
TRBV28	few	NA	TRBJ1-2	TGTGCCAGCACTAAGGATGACTTCTATGGCTACACCTTC	CASTKDDFYGYTF
TRBV6-5	NA	NA	TRBJ1-1	TGTGCCAGCAGCGACCGCAGCCAGAACACTGAAGCTTTCTTT	CASSDRSQNTEAFF
TRBV23-1	NA	NA	TRBJ2-4	TGCGCCACCTCGGACAGACCGAAAAACATTCAGTACTTC	CATSDRPKNIQYF
TRBV28	NA	TRBD1	TRBJ1-2	TGTGCCAGCAGACGACAGGGGGGGGGTAGGGATTTACGCTATGGCTACACCTTC	CASRRQGGGRDLRYGYTF
TRBV9	medium-sized	NA	TRBJ2-6	TGTGCCAGCAGCGTACAGTCAAGGTCCTCTGGGGCCAACGTCCTGACTTTC	CASSVQSRSSGANVLTF
TRBV7-3	NA	NA	TRBJ2-7	TGTGCCAGCAGCCCCCTTCCGACTAGCTCCTACGAGCAGTACTTC	CASSPLPTSSYEQYF
TRBV30	NA	NA	TRBJ1-2	TGTGCCTGGAGTCCAGCTCAGATTGGCTACACCTTC	CAWSPAQIGYTF
TRBV30	NA	TRBD1	TRBJ2-1	TGTGCCTGGAGTGGGACAGGGCCAAGCTCCTACAATGAGCAGTTCTTC	CAWSGTGPSSYNEQFF
TRBV4-2	NA	NA	TRBJ2-2	TGTGCCAGCAGCCAAGACACTAGTACCGGGGAGCTGTTTTTT	CASSQDTSTGELFF
TRBV19	NA	TRBD2	TRBJ2-7	TGTGCCAGTGGACCGGGACTAGCATCTTACGAGCAGTACTTC	CASGPGLASYEQYF
TRBV5-1	NA	NA	TRBJ2-2	TGCGCCAGCAGCCCCCCCGGGAGCGGGGAGCTGTTTTTT	CASSPPGSGELFF
TRBV14	NA	NA	TRBJ2-1	TGTGCCAGCAGCGACCCGGGCCAAAAGGCCAATGAGCAGTTCTTC	CASSDPGQKANEQFF
TRBV11-2	NA	NA	TRBJ1-6	TGTGCCAGCAGCTTAGGGTCAGGAGGGTCACCCCTCCACTTT	CASSLGSGGSPLHF
TRBV14	NA	TRBD1	TRBJ1-2	TGTGCCAGCAGCCAAGTAGGCGTCTCTTCAGACAGGGGGACGGGCTACACCTTC	CASSQVGVSSDRGTGYTF
TRBV2	NA	TRBD1	TRBJ1-3	TGTGCCAGCAGGGGGGACAGGGGGCCAGGAAACACCATATATTTT	CASRGDRGPGNTIYF
TRBV5-1	NA	NA	TRBJ2-5	TGCGCCAGCAGAAAATACGGGGAAGAGACCCAGTACTTC	CASRKYGEETQYF
TRBV30	once	NA	TRBJ2-4	TGTGCCTGGAATGGGGGTCTAGCCAAAAACATTCAGTACTTC	CAWNGGLAKNIQYF
TRBV18	once	TRBD1	TRBJ1-3	TGTGCCAGCTCCCGCGATTCCGGGACAGTATACTCTGGAAACACCATATATTTT	CASSRDSGTVYSGNTIYF
TRBV5-1	NA	NA	TRBJ1-6	TGCGCCAGCAGTCCAGGTGGATCGTATAATTCACCCCTCCACTTT	CASSPGGSYNSPLHF